These 32 T cell receptor beta chains originate from one sample sequenced in a study of T cell repertoires in cytomegalovirus infection. MiXCR was run by TCRdb on the reads, yielding one entry per CDR3 protein. In the table there are approximately 770,000 distinct CDR3 sequences, under 35% of which are singletons. Antigen specificity for these receptors is unknown. Source: cultured CD8+ T cells from PBMCs, taken from culture after CMV antigen stimulation. Source of these receptors: a human donor in good health (CMV status not recorded). Some clones in this sample may be carry-over from other donors' samples.

A few counts support this clonotype. Just one base apart from a much larger clone, this may be a read error. The V gene is TRBV6-6, the J gene TRBJ2-2; D is undetermined. The CDR3 has 13 amino acids. Germline V gene lookup returns CDR1 MNHNY and CDR2 SVGAGI (reference sequence). This CDR3 reads CASSYSNSGELFF. CDR3 nucleotide sequence: TGTGCCAGCAGTTACTCGAACAGCGGGGAGCTGTTTTTT.

The chain uses TRBV10-3 and TRBJ2-5; D not certain. CDR3 size: 15 residues. Per the germline V gene, CDR1 is ENHRY and CDR2 is SYGVKD. V was clipped by 3 bases and J by 5 bases, with 16 bases between them. The CDR3, as DNA: TGTGCCATCAGTGACCCCGAGTCCCACGGGGAGACCCAGTACTTC. Encoded protein: CAISDPESHGETQYF.

J is TRBJ2-2 and V is TRBV6-6, with TRBD2 identical over 11 bases. Germline loops: CDR1 MNHNY, CDR2 SVGAGI (reference sequence). This CDR3 has 19 residues. Unmatched junction bases numbered 12, after V lost 2 bases and J lost 4 bases. This CDR3 is CASSYTDFPSGGITGELFF. The CDR3 region has the DNA TGTGCCAGCAGTTACACAGACTTTCCTAGCGGGGGGATCACCGGGGAGCTGTTTTTT.

This clonotype was counted many times. This rearrangement joins TRBV6-2 or TRBV6-3 to TRBJ2-7, with 11 bases fitting TRBD2. Trimming cost V 5 bases and J 0 bases; bases outside gene matches: 3. The CDR3 is made up of 15 amino acids. The V gene's germline CDR1 is MNHEY and CDR2 SVGEGT. The CDR3 sequence: CASSRLAGSSYEQYV. The DNA for the CDR3 is TGTGCCAGCAGTAGACTAGCGGGGAGCTCCTACGAGCAGTACGTC.

The rearrangement links TRBV27 to TRBJ2-3, with a tentative D call TRBD1 (6 bases). Germline lookup yields CDR1 MNHEY and CDR2 SMNVEV (reference sequence). V dropped 4 bases and J dropped 1 base, with 12 bases sitting between them. The CDR3 is 15 residues long. The CDR3 loop reads CASSYWGRGTDTQYF. Written as DNA, the CDR3 is TGTGCCAGCAGTTATTGGGGGCGCGGCACAGATACGCAGTATTTT.

The chain employs TRBV12-3 or TRBV12-4 and TRBJ2-2; D tentatively fits TRBD1 or TRBD2 (7 bases each). V was pared by 11 bases and J by 6 bases, with 22 bases between. This CDR3 is built from 15 residues. In DNA form, the CDR3 reads TGTGCCGGATCCGGGCAGGGGGGGTATGCCGGGGAGCTGTTTTTT. Translation: CAGSGQGGYAGELFF.

Ten or more counts support this clonotype. The chain joins TRBV12-3 or TRBV12-4 to TRBJ1-1; D is unclear. This CDR3 contains 14 residues. Trimming removed 7 bases from V and 0 bases from J, with 12 bases in between. In DNA form, the CDR3 reads TGTGCCAGCATCTGGACGCAAATGAACACTGAAGCTTTCTTT. Its protein is CASIWTQMNTEAFF.

This clonotype appeared a few times. The V and J genes are TRBV6-5 and TRBJ2-5, with 8 bases matching TRBD2. V was pared by 4 bases and J by 5 bases, with 18 bases of the junction left unmatched. The length of the CDR3 is 18 residues. Germline V gene sequence: CDR1 MNHEY, CDR2 SVGAGI. The CDR3 region has the DNA TGTGCCAGCAGTTCCCCTGCGGGGGGACATCTCGATTCGGAGACCCAGTACTTC. Its translation is CASSSPAGGHLDSETQYF.

This chain connects TRBV19 to TRBJ1-2; D not resolved. CDR3 size: 13 residues. Trimming pared 8 bases from V and 2 bases from J, leaving 12 bases between. Germline V CDR1 and CDR2: LNHDA, SQIVND (reference sequence). This CDR3 is CASGHRSNYGYTF. In DNA, the CDR3 is TGTGCCAGTGGCCATAGATCCAACTATGGCTACACCTTC.

Points on this clonotype: This may stem from a read error, because a much larger clone lies one nucleotide away. The chain joins TRBV7-2 to TRBJ2-7; D remains unclear. Germline V gene sequence: CDR1 SGHTA, CDR2 FQGNSA. CDR3 size: 12 residues. V shed 3 bases and J shed 2 bases, with 5 bases lying between them. CDR3 protein: CASSFIAYEQYF. In DNA form, the CDR3 reads TGTGCCAGCAGCTTTATCGCCTACGAGCAGTACTTC. The full variable domain, rest sourced from reference TRBV7-2 and TRBJ2-7, is GAGVSQSPSNKVTEKGKDVELRCDPISGHTALYWYRQSLGQGLEFLIYFQGNSAPDKSGLPSDRFSAERTGGSVSTLTIQRTQQEDSAVYLCASSFIAYEQYFGPGTRLTVT.

V gene TRBV15 combines with J gene TRBJ1-1; D is unresolved. The CDR3 contains 13 residues. V was clipped by 5 bases and J by 1 base, with 8 bases between them. CDR1 is LNHNV and CDR2 is YYDKDF in the germline V gene (reference sequence). The CDR3 region is CATSRSGNTEAFF. The CDR3 bases are TGTGCCACCAGCCGCAGTGGGAACACTGAAGCTTTCTTT.

J is TRBJ1-2 and V is TRBV20-1, with a tentative D call TRBD1 (6 bases). The length of the CDR3 is 15 residues. CDR1 DFQATT and CDR2 SNEGSKA come from the germline V gene (reference sequence). With 0 bases removed from V and 2 bases from J, the gap between germline ends came to 13 bases. The CDR3 sequence: CSARDRQGINYGYTF. The CDR3 DNA sequence: TGCAGTGCTAGAGATCGGCAGGGGATAAACTATGGCTACACCTTC.

This clonotype was observed at least ten times. This rearrangement joins TRBV7-9 to TRBJ2-5, with D perhaps TRBD2 (6 bases). Trimming shortened V by 2 bases and J by 3 bases, and 10 bases separated the two germline ends. The CDR3 is made up of 14 amino acids. The V gene's germline CDR1 is SEHNR and CDR2 FQNEAQ (reference sequence). CDR3 amino acids: CASSLWRDEETQYF. The CDR3 nucleotides are TGTGCCAGCAGCTTATGGAGGGATGAAGAGACCCAGTACTTC.

J is TRBJ1-1 and V is TRBV12-3 or TRBV12-4; D might be TRBD1 (6 bases). This CDR3 has 18 amino acids. V gave up 4 bases and J gave up 5 bases, with 26 bases separating them. The CDR3 spells CASSSYYGTPGPGTEAFF. In DNA, the CDR3 is TGTGCCAGCAGTTCGTATTATGGGACACCGGGCCCCGGGACTGAAGCTTTCTTT.

This chain uses TRBV24-1 with TRBJ2-2, with a weak D call TRBD2 (6 bases). CDR1 is KGHDR and CDR2 is SFDVKD in the germline V gene. The CDR3 extends over 14 amino acids. Trimming cost V 5 bases and J 3 bases, with 9 bases left between them. CDR3: CATSAPGDTGELFF. CDR3 coding DNA: TGTGCCACCAGTGCTCCGGGAGACACCGGGGAGCTGTTTTTT.

The chain carries TRBV15 and TRBJ2-1, with a tentative D call TRBD1 (5 bases). V lost 9 bases and J lost 5, with 11 bases in between. The CDR3 extends over 12 amino acids. In germline, CDR1 is LNHNV, CDR2 YYDKDF (reference sequence). The CDR3 reads CATGSGHNEQFF. The CDR3 coding sequence is TGTGCCACGGGGTCAGGGCACAATGAGCAGTTCTTC.

This clonotype was observed a few times. The chain has TRBV28 and TRBJ2-7; D assignment may be TRBD1 or TRBD2 (5 bases each). The CDR3 is 15 residues long. Germline CDR1 reads MDHEN; CDR2 reads SYDVKM. V lost 4 bases to trimming and J lost 1 base, with 14 bases between them. CDR3 DNA: TGTGCCAGCAGTTATAACCGGGACGTATCCTACGAGCAGTACGTC. Its translation is CASSYNRDVSYEQYV.

This chain joins TRBV4-2 and TRBJ2-6; a weak D match, TRBD2 (5 bases). V dropped 1 base and J dropped 3 bases, with 16 bases sitting between them. The CDR3 is 18 amino acids. Germline loops: CDR1 LGHNA, CDR2 YNFKEQ. The CDR3 sequence is CASSQAMGEVLGANVLTF. The CDR3 nucleotides read TGTGCCAGCAGCCAAGCGATGGGAGAAGTCCTTGGGGCCAACGTCCTGACTTTC.

This chain joins TRBV5-1 and TRBJ1-1, with D hard to call. CDR1 and CDR2 from the germline V gene are SGHRS and YFSETQ. The CDR3 is 15 residues long. Trimming stripped 2 bases from V and 3 bases from J, with 14 bases between. CDR3 sequence reads: CASSFSRSRDTEAFF. The CDR3 DNA follows: TGCGCCAGCAGCTTTTCCAGGTCGCGGGACACTGAAGCTTTCTTT.

This rearrangement joins TRBV6-2 or TRBV6-3 to TRBJ2-1, with D hard to call. CDR3 length: 12 residues. Trimming removed 2 bases from V and 9 bases from J, with 8 bases in between. Germline CDR1 reads MNHEY; CDR2 reads SVGEGT. The CDR3: CASSYLSAEQFF. CDR3 DNA: TGTGCCAGCAGTTACCTTTCCGCTGAGCAGTTCTTC.

This chain links TRBV6-2 or TRBV6-3 with TRBJ2-2, with D unresolved. CDR3 length equals 13 residues. V was trimmed by 3 bases and J by 7 bases, leaving 9 bases between them. The germline gives CDR1 MNHEY, CDR2 SVGEGT. The CDR3 here is CASSYRANGELFF. CDR3 nucleotides: TGTGCCAGCAGTTATAGAGCAAACGGGGAGCTGTTTTTT.

The chain combines TRBV2 with TRBJ2-2; possibly TRBD1 for D (6 bases). This CDR3 comprises 16 residues. V lost 7 bases and J lost 6, with 21 bases in between. Germline V gene lookup returns CDR1 SNHLY and CDR2 FYNNEI. As DNA, the CDR3 is TGTGCCAGCACCAACGCCCAGGGGCAGGTCTCCGGGGAGCTGTTTTTT. Translating it yields CASTNAQGQVSGELFF.

The V call is TRBV27, the J call TRBJ1-3, with unresolved D. Trimming took 4 bases from V and 1 from J, leaving 8 bases between them. The germline CDR1 and CDR2 sequences are MNHEY and SMNVEV (reference sequence). This CDR3 is 14 amino acids long. The CDR3 DNA reads as TGTGCCAGCAGTTCGGGAGTTTCTGGAAACACCATATATTTT. This sequence encodes CASSSGVSGNTIYF.

This chain links TRBV19 with TRBJ2-7; 9 bases fit TRBD1. The CDR3 totals 15 residues. V was clipped by 10 bases and J by 5 bases; unmatched bases: 15. The germline gives CDR1 LNHDA, CDR2 SQIVND (reference sequence). CDR3: CATLSTGTGKHEQYF. The DNA of the CDR3 is TGTGCCACCTTATCCACGGGGACAGGGAAACACGAGCAGTACTTC.

In this sample, this clonotype turned up a few times. The V and J genes are TRBV6-1 and TRBJ2-7, with 7 bases lining up with TRBD1. Germline V gives CDR1 MNHNS, CDR2 SASEGT. The CDR3 sequence is 14 residues long. The V segment lost 8 bases and the J segment 3 bases; nucleotides outside the gene matches: 10. DNA of the CDR3: TGTGCCAGCGGGAGACAGGGCACCCACTACGAGCAGTACGTC. It codes for CASGRQGTHYEQYV.

V gene TRBV19 combines with J gene TRBJ2-5, with 7 positions matching TRBD1. This CDR3 comprises 14 residues. Germline trimming cut 10 bases from V and 5 bases from J; bases unmatched to any gene: 13. Germline V lookup: CDR1 LNHDA, CDR2 SQIVND (reference sequence). The CDR3 bases are TGTGCCACCCAAGACAGGGACAAACCCGAGACCCAGTACTTC. It specifies CATQDRDKPETQYF.

This clonotype has just a few counts. The rearrangement uses TRBV7-6 and TRBJ2-7; 7 bases agree with TRBD1. The V gene's germline CDR1 is SGHVS and CDR2 FNYEAQ. With V trimmed by 5 bases and J by 3 bases, 7 bases remained unmatched. There are 14 residues in the CDR3. For the CDR3, the DNA is TGTGCCAGCAGCCCCGGACAGGTTGACTACGAGCAGTACTTC. Its translation: CASSPGQVDYEQYF.

This clonotype was recorded only once. One junction end does not reproduce the germline sequence, and a read error may be involved. This chain connects TRBV19 to TRBJ1-1; D possibly corresponds to TRBD1 (6 bases). The germline V gene encodes CDR1 LNHDA and CDR2 SQIVND (reference sequence). The CDR3 runs to 16 residues. The CDR3: CVSIETGGQKNTEAFF. In DNA, the CDR3 is TGTGTCAGTATCGAAACGGGGGGACAAAAGAACACTGAAGCTTTCTTT.

J is TRBJ2-1 and V is TRBV29-1; D uncertain. The germline V gene encodes CDR1 SQVTM and CDR2 ANQGSEA. The ends were cut back, 7 bases at V and 0 bases at J, with 13 bases in the middle. This CDR3 region has 14 residues. CDR3 amino acids: CSASKGGSYNEQFF. The CDR3 bases are TGCAGCGCTTCTAAGGGTGGCTCCTACAATGAGCAGTTCTTC.

This clonotype was detected ten times or more. V is TRBV11-1 and J is TRBJ2-7, with D possibly being TRBD2 (5 bases). Trimming pared 1 base from V and 3 bases from J, leaving 10 bases between. Germline V CDR1 and CDR2: SGHAT, FQDESV (reference sequence). This CDR3 contains 14 residues. The CDR3 DNA reads as TGTGCCAGCAGCTTAGACCCAGGAGGCTACGAGCAGTACGTC. Translation: CASSLDPGGYEQYV.

The chain has TRBV7-9 and TRBJ1-2, with unresolved D. Per the germline V gene, CDR1 is SEHNR and CDR2 is FQNEAQ (reference sequence). The length of the CDR3 is 11 residues. The V end was cut by 8 bases, the J end by 11 bases, with 15 bases between. CDR3 sequence: CASFGRQTYTF. The CDR3 DNA reads TGTGCCAGCTTCGGGAGGCAGACGTACACCTTC. Based on the CDR3 plus reference TRBV7-9 and TRBJ1-2, the full variable domain is DTGVSQNPRHKITKRGQNVTFRCDPISEHNRLYWYRQTLGQGPEFLTYFQNEAQLEKSRLLSDRFSAERPKGSFSTLEIQRTEQGDSAMYLCASFGRQTYTFGSGTRLTVV.

The genes are TRBV7-9 and TRBJ1-2; 7 bases align to TRBD1. Germline V lookup: CDR1 SEHNR, CDR2 FQNEAQ (reference sequence). V was pared by 5 bases and J by 3 bases, with 15 bases of the junction left unmatched. The CDR3 contains 17 residues. The CDR3: CASSPRGRGRNDYGYTF. The CDR3 coding sequence is TGTGCCAGCAGCCCTAGGGGCAGGGGGAGAAATGACTATGGCTACACCTTC.